This T cell receptor (beta chain) appears in the sequencing data of a study of Ad26.COV2.S vaccination and SARS-CoV-2 variants. Study-level information: It was the COV1001 Ad26.COV2.S trial arm that included the donor. Donor got 5x10^10 or 1x10^11 viral particles of Ad26.COV2.S.

Generated by immunoSEQ multiplex PCR, the TCRdb table keeps only in-frame clones and is missing some. This sample has approximately 460,000 clones, with 80% to 90% found just once. Described treatment: roughly 18 received Ad26.COV2.S at low or high dose, single or two shots; 5 received placebo; per-sample allocation not given. Each sample was drawn 63 days after the first injection (of vaccine or placebo). The germline V gene encodes CDR1 LNHNV and CDR2 YYDKDF (reference sequence). This CDR3 has 20 amino acids. The trim removed 1 base at V and 5 bases at J, leaving 18 bases unmatched. This rearrangement joins TRBV15 to TRBJ2-1, with 9 bases aligning to TRBD2. This receptor was identified in a person aged 18-65 years who received the Ad26.COV2.S COVID-19 vaccine or a placebo. This sample comprised peripheral blood, obtained in a trial of Ad26.COV2.S vaccine versus placebo. CDR3 residues: CATSRGQILVASGIHNEQFF. In nucleotides, the CDR3 is TGTGCCACCAGCAGAGGTCAGATATTAGTGGCTAGCGGGATACACAATGAGCAGTTCTTC.